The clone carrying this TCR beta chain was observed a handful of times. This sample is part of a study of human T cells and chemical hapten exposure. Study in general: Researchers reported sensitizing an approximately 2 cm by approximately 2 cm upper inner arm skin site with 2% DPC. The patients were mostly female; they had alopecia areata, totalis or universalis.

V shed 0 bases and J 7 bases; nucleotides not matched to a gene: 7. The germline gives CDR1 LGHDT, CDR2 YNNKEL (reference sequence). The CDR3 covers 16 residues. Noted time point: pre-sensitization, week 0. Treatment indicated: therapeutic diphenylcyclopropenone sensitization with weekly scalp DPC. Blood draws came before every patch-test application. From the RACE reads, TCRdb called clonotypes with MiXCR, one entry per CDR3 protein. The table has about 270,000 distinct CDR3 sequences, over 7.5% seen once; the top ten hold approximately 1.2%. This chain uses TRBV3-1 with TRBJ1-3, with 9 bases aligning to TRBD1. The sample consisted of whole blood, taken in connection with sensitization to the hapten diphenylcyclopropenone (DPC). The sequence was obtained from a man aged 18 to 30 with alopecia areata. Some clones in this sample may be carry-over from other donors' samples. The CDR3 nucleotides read TGTGCCAGCAGCCAAGAAGTCACAGGGGGCGGTAACACCATATATTTT. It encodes CASSQEVTGGGNTIYF.